This note documents a single TCR beta chain sequence. Its target is not known. The data were obtained in a study of shared clonotypes between healthy human individuals. The CDR3 spans 11 residues. Germline-derived CDR1 and CDR2 are DFQATT and SNEGSKA (reference sequence). The V end lost 0 bases, the J end lost 8 bases, and 7 bases lay between the germline ends. TCRdb's copy holds only in-frame clones and misses some; the assay was immunoSEQ multiplex PCR. The data hold approximately 2.5 million clones, with 85% to 95% observed a single time. Points from the study as a whole: Apart from blood, nothing was sampled; tissue repertoires likely differ. Large depth notwithstanding, sorted-subset sequencing proved incomplete by rarefaction. Sharing across four donors was highest in naive CD4 (approximately 5%) and lowest in memory CD8 (roughly 0.4%).

The sequencing sample was made of naive CD4+ T cells sorted from blood. Described subset: CD45RA+ positively selected. This chain uses TRBV20-1 with TRBJ2-5; D is unresolved. The TCR originated in a young man in good health. In DNA, the CDR3 is TGCAGTGCTAGAGATCTCCCAACCCAGTACTTC. Translated: CSARDLPTQYF.